The 18 T cell receptor beta chains below all came from one sample that was sequenced in a study of T cell responses to AZD1222 COVID-19 vaccine. Only in-frame clones appear in the TCRdb table, and some are missing; sequencing was by immunoSEQ multiplex PCR. The sample includes 100,000 to 130,000 clones, over 85% seen only once; the top ten take approximately 3%. The source was peripheral blood, collected on day 0 of MenACWY control vaccination. The receptors were sampled from an adult in good health.

The rearrangement uses TRBV6-4 and TRBJ2-3; D not resolved. Trimming left V 3 bases short and J 3 bases short, with 13 bases between. The CDR3 loop spans 15 amino acids. Germline V lookup: CDR1 MRHNA, CDR2 SNTAGT. This CDR3 reads CASSEPTPGTDTQYF. The CDR3 nucleotides read TGTGCCAGCAGTGAGCCGACACCTGGGACAGATACGCAGTATTTT.

Remarks on this clone: Compared with germline, one end of the junction differs, possibly owing to a read error. V gene TRBV10-2 combines with J gene TRBJ2-7; TRBD2 matches at 7 bases. Germline V CDR1 and CDR2: WSHSY, SAAADI. The CDR3 totals 12 residues. DNA of the CDR3: TGCGCCAGTAGTGGGGGGGGTTACGAGCAGTACTTC. Amino acids: CASSGGGYEQYF.

The V gene is TRBV5-1, the J gene TRBJ1-3; D gene uncertain. Trimming stripped 4 bases from V and 0 bases from J, with 14 bases between. Germline CDR1 is SGHRS and CDR2 is YFSETQ. The CDR3 is made up of 16 amino acids. The CDR3 loop is CASSATLRGSGNTIYF. The CDR3 region has the DNA TGCGCCAGCAGCGCAACGCTCCGAGGCTCTGGAAACACCATATATTTT.

V and J are TRBV30 and TRBJ1-1; D not resolved. The CDR3 loop spans 13 amino acids. Germline loops: CDR1 GTSNPN, CDR2 SVGIG (reference sequence). V lost 4 bases and J 4 bases, leaving 13 bases between the germline ends. CDR3: CAWTTTVGTEAFF. DNA for the CDR3: TGTGCCTGGACGACCACAGTTGGCACTGAAGCTTTCTTT.

The J gene is TRBJ1-1, the V gene TRBV7-6; D is undetermined. V lost 3 bases, J lost 1 base, and 12 bases lay in between. Germline V gene lookup returns CDR1 SGHVS and CDR2 FNYEAQ. CDR3 length: 15 amino acids. As DNA, the CDR3 is TGTGCCAGCAGCTTCAGTTGGGGTGCGAACACTGAAGCTTTCTTT. This translates into CASSFSWGANTEAFF.

The gene calls are TRBV6-2 or TRBV6-3 and TRBJ2-7, with no clear D. This CDR3 spans 14 amino acids. CDR1 is MNHEY, CDR2 SVGEGT, per germline. The germline V and J ends were trimmed by 4 bases and 3 bases, with 13 bases remaining between them. The CDR3 coding sequence is TGTGCCAGCAGTTCCGTCCAAATTTACTACGAGCAGTACTTC. This sequence encodes CASSSVQIYYEQYF.

As DNA, the CDR3 is TGCAGCGTTGATCTCTGGGGCGAGCAGTACTTC. As protein: CSVDLWGEQYF. The rearrangement joins TRBV29-1 to TRBJ2-7; D uncertain. This CDR3 region has 11 residues. Germline CDR1 and CDR2: SQVTM and ANQGSEA. V gave up 3 bases and J gave up 6 bases, with 9 bases separating them.

This chain links TRBV7-3 with TRBJ1-5; the D is unclear. The V and J ends lost 0 bases and 9 bases respectively, with 9 bases between them. CDR1 SGHTA and CDR2 FQGTGA come from the germline V gene. This CDR3 spans 13 amino acids. The CDR3 coding sequence is TGTGCCAGCAGCTTAACGCCAGAGTGGCCCCAGCATTTT. Its translation: CASSLTPEWPQHF.

The rearrangement uses TRBV6-2 or TRBV6-3 and TRBJ2-1; 13 bases map to TRBD2. The V gene end was trimmed by 5 bases and the J gene end by 5 bases; junction bases not matched to a gene: 0. This CDR3 region has 14 residues. The germline gives CDR1 MNHEY, CDR2 SVGEGT. The CDR3 here is CASSTSGGDNEQFF. CDR3 nucleotide sequence: TGTGCCAGCAGTACTAGCGGGGGGGACAATGAGCAGTTCTTC.

V usage is TRBV27 and J usage is TRBJ2-1, with D unclear. Germline-derived CDR1 and CDR2 are MNHEY and SMNVEV (reference sequence). V lost 5 bases, J lost 1 base, and 9 bases lay in between. The CDR3 length is 14 residues. The CDR3 reads CASSPRPSYNEQFF. As DNA, the CDR3 is TGTGCCAGCAGTCCAAGACCGTCCTACAATGAGCAGTTCTTC.

The rearrangement joins TRBV19 to TRBJ1-2; TRBD1 matches at 9 bases. CDR1 and CDR2 from the germline V gene are LNHDA and SQIVND (reference sequence). V was pared by 3 bases and J by 8 bases, with 13 bases of the junction left unmatched. The CDR3 sequence is 16 residues long. The CDR3 bases are TGTGCCAGTAGTATCGAGGGGACAGGGAGGCAGGAAGGCTACACCTTC. It codes for CASSIEGTGRQEGYTF.

The chain carries TRBV5-1 and TRBJ2-7; TRBD1 matches 11 bases. V lost 5 bases, J lost 3 bases, and 7 bases stayed unmatched. The CDR3 is 15 residues long. Germline CDR1 SGHRS, CDR2 YFSETQ. CDR3 residues: CASRAGTGGVYEQYF. Written as DNA, the CDR3 is TGCGCCAGCAGGGCCGGGACAGGGGGTGTCTACGAGCAGTACTTC.

The rearrangement uses TRBV3-1 (or the pseudogene TRBV3-2) and TRBJ1-1, with TRBD1 matching 7 bases. CDR1 and CDR2 (germline): LGHDT, YNNKEL (reference sequence). J gave up 0 bases and V 3 bases, and 7 bases lay outside the gene matches. CDR3 length: 16 residues. This chain's CDR3 is CASSHLRQGVNTEAFF. The CDR3 coding sequence is TGTGCCAGCAGCCACCTAAGACAGGGAGTGAACACTGAAGCTTTCTTT.

The genes are TRBV5-1 and TRBJ1-1, with a possible D match to TRBD1 (5 bases). The V and J ends lost 4 bases and 1 base respectively, with 17 bases between them. The CDR3 has 16 amino acids. Looked up from germline, CDR1 is SGHRS and CDR2 is YFSETQ. The CDR3 loop reads CASSQGRPPKNTEAFF. CDR3 nucleotides: TGCGCCAGCAGCCAGGGACGGCCACCCAAGAACACTGAAGCTTTCTTT.

V is TRBV19 and J is TRBJ2-1; TRBD2 agrees at 10 bases. Germline trimming cut 5 bases from V and 2 bases from J; bases unmatched to any gene: 3. The germline V gene encodes CDR1 LNHDA and CDR2 SQIVND (reference sequence). The CDR3 is 15 residues long. The CDR3 spells CASSRSGGPYNEQFF. In DNA form, the CDR3 reads TGTGCCAGTAGTCGTAGCGGGGGGCCCTACAATGAGCAGTTCTTC.

This chain's CDR3 is CASSGEASEKLFF. CDR3 DNA: TGCGCCAGCAGCGGGGAAGCATCTGAAAAACTGTTTTTT. The rearrangement joins TRBV5-1 to TRBJ1-4; unclear D gene. CDR3 length: 13 residues. V dropped 4 bases and J dropped 7 bases, with 11 bases sitting between them. Germline-derived CDR1 and CDR2 are SGHRS and YFSETQ.

V usage is TRBV7-2 and J usage is TRBJ1-5; D might be TRBD1 (5 bases). The CDR3 loop spans 15 amino acids. CDR1 is SGHTA and CDR2 is FQGNSA in the germline V gene. Trimming took 4 bases from V and 1 from J, leaving 11 bases between them. As DNA, the CDR3 is TGTGCCAGCAGCTCTCTGCAGGGAAGCAATCAGCCCCAGCATTTT. It specifies CASSSLQGSNQPQHF. The whole variable domain, filled in from reference TRBV7-2 and TRBJ1-5, reads GAGVSQSPSNKVTEKGKDVELRCDPISGHTALYWYRQSLGQGLEFLIYFQGNSAPDKSGLPSDRFSAERTGGSVSTLTIQRTQQEDSAVYLCASSSLQGSNQPQHFGDGTRLSIL.

The chain has TRBV27 and TRBJ1-1; D call uncertain. Deletions cut 7 bases from V and 5 bases from J, with 20 bases between. This CDR3 has 15 amino acids. Looked up from germline, CDR1 is MNHEY and CDR2 is SMNVEV (reference sequence). As DNA, the CDR3 is TGTGCCAGCACCCCGAATAGGGAAAGCCTGACTGAAGCTTTCTTT. Translation: CASTPNRESLTEAFF.